These 30 T cell receptor beta chains share one sample of origin, sequenced in a study of lymphopenia after photon versus proton radiotherapy. Sequencing was performed with immunoSEQ multiplex PCR; in TCRdb, only in-frame clones are kept and a portion is missing. The repertoire holds 25,000 to 30,000 clones, with approximately 90% as singletons. The sequencing used peripheral blood, collected from a patient treated with proton-based radiotherapy. These receptors were taken from a woman aged 60-70 years with cholangiocarcinoma. Some clones in this sample may be carry-over from other donors' samples.

V gene TRBV14 combines with J gene TRBJ2-1; tentative D call: TRBD2 (6 bases). This CDR3 spans 16 amino acids. V was pared by 0 bases and J by 5 bases, with 14 bases between. Germline loops: CDR1 SGHDN, CDR2 FVKESK. The CDR3, as DNA: TGTGCCAGCAGCCAAGATTGGTGGCGGGGTGACAATGAGCAGTTCTTC. Translated, it gives CASSQDWWRGDNEQFF.

The chain recombines TRBV4-1 with TRBJ1-5; D ambiguous. This CDR3 is 13 amino acids long. V was pared by 2 bases and J by 4 bases, with 6 bases between. Germline V gene data show CDR1 as MGHRA and CDR2 as YSYEKL. CDR3 DNA sequence: TGCGCCAGCAGCCAAAATGTGAATCAGCCCCAGCATTTT. As protein: CASSQNVNQPQHF.

The table lists this clone with a count of one. The chain recombines TRBV9 with TRBJ2-7; maybe TRBD1 (6 bases). The CDR3 is 14 amino acids. V was clipped by 0 bases and J by 5 bases, with 12 bases between them. Germline loops: CDR1 SGDLS, CDR2 YYNGEE. The CDR3 DNA reads as TGTGCCAGCAGCGTAGTGGGGGCTAACGACGAGCAGTACTTC. It encodes CASSVVGANDEQYF.

This rearrangement joins TRBV10-3 to TRBJ1-4, with 8 bases aligning to TRBD1. Germline CDR1 is ENHRY and CDR2 is SYGVKD. CDR3 length equals 15 residues. The trim removed 5 bases at V and 8 bases at J, leaving 10 bases unmatched. The CDR3 region is CAISREAGDREKLFF. CDR3 nucleotides: TGTGCCATCAGTAGAGAGGCCGGGGACAGGGAAAAACTGTTTTTT.

Details on this clone: One end of the junction does not line up with germline, which may come from a read error. This chain links TRBV7-3 with TRBJ2-7; D possibly corresponds to TRBD1 (7 bases). The CDR3 covers 14 residues. Germline V CDR1 and CDR2: SGHTA, FQGTGA. The CDR3: CASSSRGTAYEQYF. The CDR3 DNA reads as TGTGCCAGCAGCTCCCGCGGGACAGCCTATGAGCAGTACTTC.

In this sample, this clone turned up once. Other DNA sequences in this sample translate to the same CDR3. V usage is TRBV11-3 and J usage is TRBJ2-1; 7 nucleotides align to TRBD2. The CDR3 is made up of 15 amino acids. The ends lost 0 bases at V and 1 base at J; junction bases unmatched: 0. CDR1 and CDR2 (germline): SGHNT, YENEEA. CDR3 residues: CASSLDGGSYNEQFF. The CDR3 bases are TGTGCCAGCAGCTTAGACGGGGGGTCCTACAATGAGCAGTTCTTC.

V usage is TRBV6-5 and J usage is TRBJ1-1, with D uncertain. The germline V gene encodes CDR1 MNHEY and CDR2 SVGAGI. The V end lost 2 bases, the J end lost 4 bases, and 8 bases lay between the germline ends. The CDR3 totals 13 residues. The CDR3 DNA is TGTGCCAGCAGTTACCCGGGTAGCACTGAAGCTTTCTTT. Translation: CASSYPGSTEAFF.

This chain uses TRBV5-1 with TRBJ2-5, with D possibly being TRBD1 or TRBD2 (5 bases each). The CDR3 covers 13 residues. Per germline, CDR1 SGHRS and CDR2 YFSETQ. Trimming stripped 1 base from V and 5 bases from J, with 9 bases between. The CDR3 DNA is TGCGCCAGCAGCTTGTCAGGGAGCGAGACCCAGTACTTC. It codes for CASSLSGSETQYF.

Only a few counts were recorded for this clone. The chain uses TRBV18 and TRBJ1-5; a weak D match, TRBD1 (6 bases). Germline-derived CDR1 and CDR2 are KGHSH and LQKENI. V was clipped by 1 base and J by 1 base, with 11 bases between them. This CDR3 region has 16 residues. CDR3 DNA: TGTGCCAGCTCACCACTTGCCAGGGGAAGCAATCAGCCCCAGCATTTT. Translated: CASSPLARGSNQPQHF. The full variable domain, its missing parts supplied by reference TRBV18 and TRBJ1-5, is NAGVMQNPRHLVRRRGQEARLRCSPMKGHSHVYWYRQLPEEGLKFMVYLQKENIIDESGMPKERFSAEFPKEGPSILRIQQVVRGDSAAYFCASSPLARGSNQPQHFGDGTRLSIL.

The V and J genes are TRBV7-9 and TRBJ1-1, with 7 positions matching TRBD1. CDR3 length: 14 residues. Germline assignment: CDR1 SEHNR and CDR2 FQNEAQ (reference sequence). The ends lost 4 bases at V and 11 bases at J; junction bases unmatched: 13. The CDR3 here is CASSSQGTAVKAFF. DNA of the CDR3: TGTGCCAGCAGCTCGCAGGGGACAGCCGTGAAGGCTTTCTTT. Drawing the rest from reference TRBV7-9 and TRBJ1-1, the complete variable domain is DTGVSQNPRHKITKRGQNVTFRCDPISEHNRLYWYRQTLGQGPEFLTYFQNEAQLEKSRLLSDRFSAERPKGSFSTLEIQRTEQGDSAMYLCASSSQGTAVKAFFGQGTRLTVV.

This sequence joins TRBV6-5 and TRBJ2-7; unclear D gene. In germline, CDR1 is MNHEY, CDR2 SVGAGI. Deletions cut 6 bases from V and 4 bases from J, with 16 bases between. The CDR3 length is 14 residues. CDR3 sequence: CASRTPGLEYEQYF. In DNA form, the CDR3 reads TGTGCCAGCAGGACCCCCGGGTTAGAATACGAGCAGTACTTC.

The DNA of the CDR3 is TGTGCCAGCAGCTTACCAAAAGGGGGGGAGACCCAGTACTTC. Protein: CASSLPKGGETQYF. The genes are TRBV7-2 and TRBJ2-5; D might be TRBD1 or TRBD2, each matching 6 bases. The germline V and J ends were trimmed by 2 bases and 5 bases, with 12 bases remaining between them. Germline-derived CDR1 and CDR2 are SGHTA and FQGNSA. The CDR3 has 14 residues. Drawing the rest from reference TRBV7-2 and TRBJ2-5, the complete variable domain is GAGVSQSPSNKVTEKGKDVELRCDPISGHTALYWYRQSLGQGLEFLIYFQGNSAPDKSGLPSDRFSAERTGGSVSTLTIQRTQQEDSAVYLCASSLPKGGETQYFGPGTRLLVL.

The V call is TRBV2, the J call TRBJ2-3; TRBD2 matches at 9 bases. Germline V gives CDR1 SNHLY, CDR2 FYNNEI. The V gene end was trimmed by 8 bases and the J gene end by 3 bases; junction bases not matched to a gene: 6. The CDR3 is 14 amino acids. CDR3: CASGLAGMTDTQYF. The CDR3 nucleotides read TGTGCCAGCGGGCTAGCGGGGATGACAGATACGCAGTATTTT.

The V gene is TRBV5-4, the J gene TRBJ2-1; 10 positions agree with TRBD2. The CDR3 is 15 amino acids. Looked up from germline, CDR1 is SGHNT and CDR2 is YYREEE (reference sequence). The V segment lost 7 bases and the J segment 7 bases; nucleotides outside the gene matches: 11. CDR3 region: CASLDPGLARNEQFF. Here the CDR3 DNA reads TGTGCCAGCCTGGACCCGGGACTAGCGAGAAATGAGCAGTTCTTC.

The chain is built from TRBV2 and TRBJ1-4; TRBD1 is a possible D gene (6 bases). The CDR3 consists of 15 residues. Trimming cost V 7 bases and J 0 bases, with 12 bases left between them. From germline, CDR1 is SNHLY and CDR2 FYNNEI. Written as DNA, the CDR3 is TGTGCCAGCACGGGGGGCTCAGCAACTAATGAAAAACTGTTTTTT. Amino acid sequence: CASTGGSATNEKLFF.

J is TRBJ1-1 and V is TRBV10-1, with a tentative D call TRBD1 (6 bases). Germline V gene data show CDR1 as WNHNN and CDR2 as SYGVQD (reference sequence). The CDR3 extends over 14 amino acids. V was pared by 2 bases and J by 3 bases, with 10 bases between. CDR3 amino acids: CASSEGQRDTEAFF. The CDR3 region has the DNA TGCGCCAGCAGTGAGGGACAGAGGGACACTGAAGCTTTCTTT.

J is TRBJ1-2 and V is TRBV6-6; TRBD1 is a possible D gene (5 bases). V lost 7 bases and J lost 7, with 16 bases in between. This CDR3 has 13 residues. CDR1 is MNHNY, CDR2 SVGAGI, per germline (reference sequence). DNA of the CDR3: TGTGCCAGCACCTTGGACACTGTGGGTGGCTACACCTTC. Protein: CASTLDTVGGYTF.

The chain joins TRBV2 to TRBJ2-2; D is uncertain. CDR3 size: 15 residues. Trimming removed 2 bases at V and 5 bases at J, with 12 bases between. From germline, CDR1 is SNHLY and CDR2 FYNNEI. The CDR3 here is CASSETPQRTGELFF. For the CDR3, the DNA is TGTGCCAGCAGTGAAACCCCCCAGAGGACCGGGGAGCTGTTTTTT.

V is TRBV4-2 and J is TRBJ2-4, with 15 bases identical to TRBD2. The CDR3 is made up of 16 amino acids. J lost 9 bases, V lost 5 bases, and 8 bases had no gene match. Germline values: CDR1 LGHNA, CDR2 YNFKEQ. The CDR3 nucleotides read TGTGCCAGCAGCTCTGGACTAGCGGGGGGGTACGCCATTCAGTACTTC. Its protein is CASSSGLAGGYAIQYF.

V usage is TRBV5-1 and J usage is TRBJ2-3; D remains unclear. Germline assignment: CDR1 SGHRS and CDR2 YFSETQ. The CDR3 is 11 amino acids. With 4 bases removed from V and 9 bases from J, the gap between germline ends came to 9 bases. CDR3 amino acids: CASSIDSTQYF. As DNA, the CDR3 is TGCGCCAGCAGCATAGATTCAACGCAGTATTTT.

The chain combines TRBV5-8 with TRBJ2-7; TRBD1 aligns across 7 bases. Trimming cost V 4 bases and J 2 bases; bases outside gene matches: 6. CDR1 and CDR2 from the germline V gene are SGHTS and YDEGEE. The CDR3 is 14 amino acids. CDR3 nucleotides: TGTGCCAGCAGCCCCGGACAGGTAACCTACGAGCAGTACTTC. Encoded protein: CASSPGQVTYEQYF.

This sequence joins TRBV29-1 and TRBJ2-7; TRBD1 might be the D (7 bases). This CDR3 is built from 15 residues. Trimming pared 6 bases from V and 7 bases from J, leaving 25 bases between. Germline V lookup: CDR1 SQVTM, CDR2 ANQGSEA. The CDR3 is CSVQSARDSLREQYF. CDR3 coding DNA: TGCAGCGTCCAATCGGCGCGGGACAGCCTTCGGGAGCAGTACTTC.

This chain joins TRBV5-5 and TRBJ1-1; TRBD1 matches at 8 bases. The length of the CDR3 is 15 residues. Germline V gene data show CDR1 as SGHKS and CDR2 as YYEKEE (reference sequence). V was clipped by 4 bases and J by 4 bases; unmatched bases: 9. The CDR3 sequence: CASSIGQGYITEAFF. The CDR3, as DNA: TGTGCCAGCAGCATAGGACAGGGCTATATCACTGAAGCTTTCTTT. Variable domain in full (rest from reference TRBV5-5 and TRBJ1-1): DAGVTQSPTHLIKTRGQQVTLRCSPISGHKSVSWYQQVLGQGPQFIFQYYEKEERGRGNFPDRFSARQFPNYSSELNVNALLLGDSALYLCASSIGQGYITEAFFGQGTRLTVV.

This clone was seen just once. The chain uses TRBV6-5 and TRBJ2-7; D unresolved. Germline CDR1 is MNHEY and CDR2 is SVGAGI. The CDR3 has 11 amino acids. Trimming removed 4 bases from V and 7 bases from J, with 8 bases in between. The CDR3 loop reads CASSSLGEQYF. The CDR3 DNA follows: TGTGCCAGCAGTTCCCTCGGGGAGCAGTACTTC.

This chain joins TRBV6-6 and TRBJ2-7, with a tentative D call TRBD1 (7 bases). This CDR3 contains 15 residues. Germline-derived CDR1 and CDR2 are MNHNY and SVGAGI (reference sequence). V was pared by 6 bases and J by 2 bases, with 17 bases between. CDR3 DNA: TGTGCCAGCAGCCAGGGGGACTCTGATACCTACGAGCAGTACTTC. Protein: CASSQGDSDTYEQYF.

The rearrangement links TRBV9 to TRBJ1-2; 9 bases are shared with TRBD1. CDR1 is SGDLS and CDR2 is YYNGEE in the germline V gene. CDR3 length: 13 residues. V gave up 5 bases and J gave up 5 bases; unmatched junction bases: 4. The CDR3 is CASRPGQGYGYTF. DNA of the CDR3: TGTGCCAGCAGACCGGGACAGGGATATGGCTACACCTTC.

As regards this clone: Germline and junction disagree at one end, which may indicate a read error. The chain combines TRBV6-6 with TRBJ1-1; tentatively, D is TRBD1 (5 bases). Per germline, CDR1 MNHNY and CDR2 SVGAGI (reference sequence). The CDR3 contains 16 residues. The chain's CDR3 is CASSYSGRTPHTEASF. The CDR3, as DNA: TGTGCCAGCAGTTACTCGGGCCGGACACCGCACACTGAAGCTTCCTTT.

The chain recombines TRBV10-3 with TRBJ1-1, with TRBD1 as a possible D gene (6 bases). Germline V gene lookup returns CDR1 ENHRY and CDR2 SYGVKD. This CDR3 is built from 15 residues. V was trimmed by 6 bases and J by 5 bases, leaving 19 bases between them. Written as DNA, the CDR3 is TGTGCCATCAGAGAGGGGACGGACAGAGGAACTGAAGCTTTCTTT. Its translation is CAIREGTDRGTEAFF.

The CDR3 reads CASSPRQNYEQYF. In DNA form, the CDR3 reads TGTGCCAGCAGTCCACGACAGAACTACGAGCAGTACTTC. The chain employs TRBV27 and TRBJ2-7; tentatively, D is TRBD1 (5 bases). Germline V lookup: CDR1 MNHEY, CDR2 SMNVEV (reference sequence). The CDR3 is 13 amino acids. V lost 5 bases and J 3 bases, leaving 11 bases between the germline ends.

The chain combines TRBV10-1 with TRBJ2-2, with 7 bases identical to TRBD1. V dropped 4 bases and J dropped 2; count of bases not matched to a gene: 10. The CDR3 length is 17 residues. Germline CDR1 WNHNN, CDR2 SYGVQD (reference sequence). In nucleotides, the CDR3 is TGCGCCAGCAGTGGTACCTCCGACAGGGCAAACACCGGGGAGCTGTTTTTT. Amino acids: CASSGTSDRANTGELFF.